The source of this T cell receptor (beta chain) is a study of shared clonotypes between healthy human individuals. All donors were healthy HIV-negative adults lacking recent acute infections or vaccinations. On sorted subsets, replicate PCRs used about 200 ng DNA, or 25,000 to 35,000 T cell genomes. Sequenced by immunoSEQ multiplex PCR; TCRdb stores in-frame clones only, minus some. The table lists millions of clones, 85% to 95% of them singletons, with 0.1% to 0.15% in the top ten. The CDR3 consists of 14 residues. V lost 3 bases to trimming and J lost 3 bases; unmatched junction nucleotides: 6. Germline V CDR1 and CDR2: SGHRS, YFSETQ.

This chain uses TRBV5-1 with TRBJ2-7; 7 positions agree with TRBD1. Sequenced input: naive CD4+ T cells sorted from blood. The subset here: CD45RA+ positively selected. This clonotype was sampled from a man in his late teens or twenties in good health. The CDR3 loop is CASSSGQQLYEQYF. CDR3 nucleotide sequence: TGCGCCAGCAGCTCGGGACAGCAGCTCTACGAGCAGTACTTC.